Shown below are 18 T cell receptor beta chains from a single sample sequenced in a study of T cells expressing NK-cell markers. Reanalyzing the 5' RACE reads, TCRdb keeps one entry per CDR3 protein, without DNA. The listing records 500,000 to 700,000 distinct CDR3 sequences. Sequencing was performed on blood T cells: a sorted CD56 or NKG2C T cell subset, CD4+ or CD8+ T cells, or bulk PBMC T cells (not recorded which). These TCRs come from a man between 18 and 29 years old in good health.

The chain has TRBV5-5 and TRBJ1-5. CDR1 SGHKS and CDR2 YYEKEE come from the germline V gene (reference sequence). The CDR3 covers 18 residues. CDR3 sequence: CASSFIILGRHSNQPQHF. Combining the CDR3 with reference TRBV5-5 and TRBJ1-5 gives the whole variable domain DAGVTQSPTHLIKTRGQQVTLRCSPISGHKSVSWYQQVLGQGPQFIFQYYEKEERGRGNFPDRFSARQFPNYSSELNVNALLLGDSALYLCASSFIILGRHSNQPQHFGDGTRLSIL.

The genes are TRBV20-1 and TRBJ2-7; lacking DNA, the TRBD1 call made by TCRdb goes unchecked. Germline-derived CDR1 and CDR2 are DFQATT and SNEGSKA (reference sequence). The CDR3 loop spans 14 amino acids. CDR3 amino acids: CSASRARGRGEQYF.

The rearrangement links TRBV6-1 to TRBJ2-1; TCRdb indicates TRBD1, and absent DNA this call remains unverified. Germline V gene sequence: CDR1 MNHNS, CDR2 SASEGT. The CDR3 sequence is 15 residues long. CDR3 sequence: CASSEGVISYNEQFF.

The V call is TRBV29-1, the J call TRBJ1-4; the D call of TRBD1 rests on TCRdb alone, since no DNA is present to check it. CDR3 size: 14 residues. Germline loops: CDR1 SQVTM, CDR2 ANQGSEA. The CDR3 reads CSVDLQGTNEKLFF.

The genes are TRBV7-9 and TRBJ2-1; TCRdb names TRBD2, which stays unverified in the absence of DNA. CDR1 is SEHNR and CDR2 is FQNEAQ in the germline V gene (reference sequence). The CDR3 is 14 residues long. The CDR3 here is CASSLLFLAGEQFF. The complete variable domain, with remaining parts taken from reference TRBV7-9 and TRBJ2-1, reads DTGVSQNPRHKITKRGQNVTFRCDPISEHNRLYWYRQTLGQGPEFLTYFQNEAQLEKSRLLSDRFSAERPKGSFSTLEIQRTEQGDSAMYLCASSLLFLAGEQFFGPGTRLTVL.

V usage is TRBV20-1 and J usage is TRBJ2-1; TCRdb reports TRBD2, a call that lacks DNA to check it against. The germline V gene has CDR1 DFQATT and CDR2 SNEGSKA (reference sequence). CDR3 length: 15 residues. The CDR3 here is CSATVRGLTYNEQFF.

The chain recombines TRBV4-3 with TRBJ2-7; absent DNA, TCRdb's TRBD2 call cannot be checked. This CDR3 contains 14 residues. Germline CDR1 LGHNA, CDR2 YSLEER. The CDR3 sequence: CASSQTAGSGEQYF.

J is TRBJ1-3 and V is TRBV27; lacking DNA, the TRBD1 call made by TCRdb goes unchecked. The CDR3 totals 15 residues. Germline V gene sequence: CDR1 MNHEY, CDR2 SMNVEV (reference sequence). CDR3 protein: CASSLGGARGNTIYF.

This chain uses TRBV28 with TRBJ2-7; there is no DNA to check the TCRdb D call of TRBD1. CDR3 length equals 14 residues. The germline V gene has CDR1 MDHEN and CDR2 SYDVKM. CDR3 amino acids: CASCRAHVSYEQYF.

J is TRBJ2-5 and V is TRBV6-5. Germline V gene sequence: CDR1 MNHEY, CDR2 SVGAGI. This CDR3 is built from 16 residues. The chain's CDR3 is CASSFSRTPYQETQYF.

Here the CDR3 reads CASSLRQINTGELFF. The chain carries TRBV7-8 and TRBJ2-2; the TCRdb D gene call, TRBD1, has no DNA to confirm it. From germline, CDR1 is SGHVS and CDR2 FQNEAQ. The CDR3 spans 15 residues.

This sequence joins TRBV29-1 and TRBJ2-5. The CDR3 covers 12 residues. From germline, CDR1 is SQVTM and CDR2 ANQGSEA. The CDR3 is CSYVVGRETQYF.

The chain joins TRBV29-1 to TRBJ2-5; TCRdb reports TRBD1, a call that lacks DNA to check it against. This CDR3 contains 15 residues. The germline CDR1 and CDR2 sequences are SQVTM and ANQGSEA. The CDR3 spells CSVTKGTGRSETQYF.

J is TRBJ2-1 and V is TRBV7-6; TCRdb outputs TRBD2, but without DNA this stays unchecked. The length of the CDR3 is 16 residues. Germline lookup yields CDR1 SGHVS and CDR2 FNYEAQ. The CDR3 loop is CASNLNAGGGYNEQFF.

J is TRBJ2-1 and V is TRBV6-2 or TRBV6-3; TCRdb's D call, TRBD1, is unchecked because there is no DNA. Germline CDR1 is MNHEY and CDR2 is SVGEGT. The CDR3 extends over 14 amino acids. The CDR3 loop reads CASSYPGTGGEQFF.

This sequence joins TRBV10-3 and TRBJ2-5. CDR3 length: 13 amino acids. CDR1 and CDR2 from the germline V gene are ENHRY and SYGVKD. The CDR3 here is CAIKRFDQETQYF.

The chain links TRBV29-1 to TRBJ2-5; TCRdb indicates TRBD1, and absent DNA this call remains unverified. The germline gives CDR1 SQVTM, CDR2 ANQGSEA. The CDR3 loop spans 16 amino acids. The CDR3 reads CSETGASGLSGETQYF.

The CDR3 spells CAISLDRGHEQYF. The chain employs TRBV10-3 and TRBJ2-7; TCRdb indicates TRBD1, and absent DNA this call remains unverified. Looked up from germline, CDR1 is ENHRY and CDR2 is SYGVKD. The CDR3 has 13 residues.